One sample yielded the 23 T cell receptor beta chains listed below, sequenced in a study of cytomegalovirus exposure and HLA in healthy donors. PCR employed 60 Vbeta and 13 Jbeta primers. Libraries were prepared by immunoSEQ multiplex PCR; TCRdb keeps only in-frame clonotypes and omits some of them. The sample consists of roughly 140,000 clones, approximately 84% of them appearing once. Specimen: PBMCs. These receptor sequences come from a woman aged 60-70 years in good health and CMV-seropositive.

CDR3 sequence reads: CASSPRLNEQFF. CDR3 DNA: TGTGCCAGCAGTCCCCGACTAAATGAGCAGTTCTTC. This chain connects TRBV28 to TRBJ2-1; TRBD2 is a possible D gene (5 bases). V dropped 5 bases and J dropped 7 bases, with 9 bases sitting between them. The germline V gene has CDR1 MDHEN and CDR2 SYDVKM. This CDR3 is 12 amino acids long. The whole variable domain, filled in from reference TRBV28 and TRBJ2-1, reads DVKVTQSSRYLVKRTGEKVFLECVQDMDHENMFWYRQDPGLGLRLIYFSYDVKMKEKGDIPEGYSVSREKKERFSLILESASTNQTSMYLCASSPRLNEQFFGPGTRLTVL.

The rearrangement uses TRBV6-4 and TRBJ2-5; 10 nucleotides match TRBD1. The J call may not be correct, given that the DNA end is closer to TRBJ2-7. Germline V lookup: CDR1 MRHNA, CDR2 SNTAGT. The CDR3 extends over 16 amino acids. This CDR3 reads CASSDPGQGTSYEQYF. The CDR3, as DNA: TGTGCCAGCAGTGACCCGGGACAGGGGACATCCTACGAGCAGTACTTC.

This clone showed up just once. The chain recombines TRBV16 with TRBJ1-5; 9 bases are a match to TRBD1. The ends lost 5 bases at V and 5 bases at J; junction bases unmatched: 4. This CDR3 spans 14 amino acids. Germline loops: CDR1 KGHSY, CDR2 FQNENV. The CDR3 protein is CASSSRTGDQPQHF. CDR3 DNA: TGTGCCAGCAGCTCTCGGACAGGGGATCAGCCCCAGCATTTT. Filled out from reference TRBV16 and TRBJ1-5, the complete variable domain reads GEEVAQTPKHLVRGEGQKAKLYCAPIKGHSYVFWYQQVLKNEFKFLISFQNENVFDETGMPKERFSAKCLPNSPCSLEIQATKLEDSAVYFCASSSRTGDQPQHFGDGTRLSIL.

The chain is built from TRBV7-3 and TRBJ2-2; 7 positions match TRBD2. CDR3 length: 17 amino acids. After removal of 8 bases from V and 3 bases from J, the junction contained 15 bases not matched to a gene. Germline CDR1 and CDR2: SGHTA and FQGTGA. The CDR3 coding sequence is TGTGCCAGCTCCAACCCCCTGGCTAGCGGATACACCGGGGAGCTGTTTTTT. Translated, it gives CASSNPLASGYTGELFF.

The CDR3, as DNA: TGTGCCAGCACCGGGACAGAAGTCGGCTCCGTTGAAGCTTTCTTT. The encoded protein is CASTGTEVGSVEAFF. The J gene is TRBJ1-1, the V gene TRBV2, with TRBD1 identical over 7 bases. This CDR3 is 15 amino acids long. CDR1 and CDR2 from the germline V gene are SNHLY and FYNNEI. V shed 7 bases and J 7 bases; nucleotides not matched to a gene: 15.

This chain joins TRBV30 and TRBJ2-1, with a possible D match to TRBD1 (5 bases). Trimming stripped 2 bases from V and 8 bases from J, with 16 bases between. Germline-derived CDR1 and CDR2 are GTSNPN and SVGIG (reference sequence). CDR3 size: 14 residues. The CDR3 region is CAWSLGVEGDEQFF. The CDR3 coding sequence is TGTGCCTGGAGTCTTGGCGTCGAAGGGGATGAGCAGTTCTTC.

For the CDR3, the DNA is TGTGCCAGCAGCTTGGCGGGAGGGCGCTACGAGCAGTACTTC. Translation gives CASSLAGGRYEQYF. The rearrangement joins TRBV5-6 to TRBJ2-7; 8 bases fit TRBD2. The CDR3 length is 14 residues. Germline lookup yields CDR1 SGHDT and CDR2 YYEEEE. V shed 0 bases, J shed 3 bases, and the junction held 2 bases outside the gene matches.

CDR3 in amino acids: CASSLAGGITDTQYF. CDR3 coding DNA: TGCGCCAGCAGCCTAGCGGGAGGGATCACAGATACGCAGTATTTT. V usage is TRBV5-1 and J usage is TRBJ2-3, with 12 bases aligning to TRBD2. Unmatched junction bases numbered 2, after V lost 4 bases and J lost 2 bases. Germline CDR1 is SGHRS and CDR2 is YFSETQ. The CDR3 has 15 amino acids.

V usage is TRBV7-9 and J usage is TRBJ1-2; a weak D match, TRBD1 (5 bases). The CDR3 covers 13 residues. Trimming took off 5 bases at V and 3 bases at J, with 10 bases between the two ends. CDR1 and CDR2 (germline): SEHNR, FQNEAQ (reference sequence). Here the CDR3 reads CASSPRGDYGYTF. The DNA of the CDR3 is TGTGCCAGCAGCCCGCGGGGGGACTATGGCTACACCTTC.

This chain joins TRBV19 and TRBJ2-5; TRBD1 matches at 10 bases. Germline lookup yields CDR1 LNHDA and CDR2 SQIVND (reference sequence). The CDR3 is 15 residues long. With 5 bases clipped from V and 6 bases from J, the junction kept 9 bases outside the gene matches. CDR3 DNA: TGTGCCAGTAGTGAAAGGACAGGGGGTAGGAAGACCCAGTACTTC. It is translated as CASSERTGGRKTQYF.

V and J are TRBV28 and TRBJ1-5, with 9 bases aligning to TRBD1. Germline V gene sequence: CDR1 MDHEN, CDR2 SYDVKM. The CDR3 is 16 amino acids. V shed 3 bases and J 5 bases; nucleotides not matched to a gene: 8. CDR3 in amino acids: CASSLSQGAGYQPQHF. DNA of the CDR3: TGTGCCAGCAGTTTGTCACAGGGGGCTGGCTATCAGCCCCAGCATTTT.

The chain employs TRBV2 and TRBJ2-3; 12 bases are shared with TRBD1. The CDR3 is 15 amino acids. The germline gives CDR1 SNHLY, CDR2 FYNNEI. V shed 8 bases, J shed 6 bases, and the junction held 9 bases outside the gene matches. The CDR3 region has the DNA TGTGCCAGCGGATCCGGGACAGGGGGCTTTGATACGCAGTATTTT. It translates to CASGSGTGGFDTQYF.

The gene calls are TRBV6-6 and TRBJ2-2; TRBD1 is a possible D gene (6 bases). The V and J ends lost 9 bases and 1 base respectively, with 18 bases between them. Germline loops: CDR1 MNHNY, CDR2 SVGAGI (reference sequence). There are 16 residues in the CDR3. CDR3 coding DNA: TGTGCCAGTAAAAGCGGACCAGGGGTGAACACCGGGGAGCTGTTTTTT. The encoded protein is CASKSGPGVNTGELFF.

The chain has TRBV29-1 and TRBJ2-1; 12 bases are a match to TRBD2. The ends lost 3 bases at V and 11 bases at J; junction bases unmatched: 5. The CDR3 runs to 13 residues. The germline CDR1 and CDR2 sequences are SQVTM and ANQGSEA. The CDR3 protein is CSVDGLAGLQQFF. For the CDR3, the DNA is TGCAGCGTTGACGGACTAGCGGGACTTCAGCAGTTCTTC.

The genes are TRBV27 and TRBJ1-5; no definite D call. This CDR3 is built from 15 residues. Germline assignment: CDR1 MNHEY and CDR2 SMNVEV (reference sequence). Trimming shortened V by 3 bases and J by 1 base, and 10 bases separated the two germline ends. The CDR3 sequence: CASSFYQASNQPQHF. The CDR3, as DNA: TGTGCCAGCAGTTTTTACCAGGCGAGCAATCAGCCCCAGCATTTT.

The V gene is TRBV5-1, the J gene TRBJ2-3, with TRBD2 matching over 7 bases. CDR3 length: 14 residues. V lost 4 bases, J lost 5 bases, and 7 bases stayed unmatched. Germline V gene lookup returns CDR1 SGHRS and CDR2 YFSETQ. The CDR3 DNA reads TGCGCCAGCAGCCCCCAGCGGGATCGAGATACGCAGTATTTT. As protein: CASSPQRDRDTQYF.

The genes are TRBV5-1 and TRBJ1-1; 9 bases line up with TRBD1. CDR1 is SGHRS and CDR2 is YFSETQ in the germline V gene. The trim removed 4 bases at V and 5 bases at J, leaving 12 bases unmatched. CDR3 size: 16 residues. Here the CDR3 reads CASSAGLGQGGTEAFF. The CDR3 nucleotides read TGCGCCAGCAGCGCGGGACTGGGACAGGGAGGGACTGAAGCTTTCTTT.

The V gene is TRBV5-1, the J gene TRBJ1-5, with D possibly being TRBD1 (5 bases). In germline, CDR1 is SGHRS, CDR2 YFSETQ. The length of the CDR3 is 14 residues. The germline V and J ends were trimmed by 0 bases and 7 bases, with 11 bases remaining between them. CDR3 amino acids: CASSLEGAGQPQHF. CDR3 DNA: TGCGCCAGCAGCTTGGAAGGGGCTGGACAGCCCCAGCATTTT.

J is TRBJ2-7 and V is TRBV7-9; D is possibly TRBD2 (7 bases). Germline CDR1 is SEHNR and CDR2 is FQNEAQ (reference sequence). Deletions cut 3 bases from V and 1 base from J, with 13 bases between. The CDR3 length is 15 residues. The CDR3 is CASSLGGQLSYEQYF. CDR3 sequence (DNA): TGTGCCAGCAGCTTGGGGGGGCAATTGTCCTACGAGCAGTACTTC.

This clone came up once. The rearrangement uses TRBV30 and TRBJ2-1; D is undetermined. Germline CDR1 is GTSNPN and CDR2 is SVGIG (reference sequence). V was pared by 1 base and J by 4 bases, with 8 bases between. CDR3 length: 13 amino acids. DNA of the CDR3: TGTGCCTGGAGTGAGCCCCCTTACAATGAGCAGTTCTTC. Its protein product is CAWSEPPYNEQFF. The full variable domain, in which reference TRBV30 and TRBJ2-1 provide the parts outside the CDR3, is SQTIHQWPATLVQPVGSPLSLECTVEGTSNPNLYWYRQAAGRGLQLLFYSVGIGQISSEVPQNLSASRPQDRQFILSSKKLLLSDSGFYLCAWSEPPYNEQFFGPGTRLTVL.

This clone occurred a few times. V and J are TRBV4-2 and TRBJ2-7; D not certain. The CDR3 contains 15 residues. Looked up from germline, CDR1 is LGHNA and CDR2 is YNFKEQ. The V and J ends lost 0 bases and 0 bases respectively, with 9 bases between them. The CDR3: CASSQESRSSYEQYF. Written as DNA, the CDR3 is TGTGCCAGCAGCCAAGAGTCCAGGTCCTCCTACGAGCAGTACTTC.

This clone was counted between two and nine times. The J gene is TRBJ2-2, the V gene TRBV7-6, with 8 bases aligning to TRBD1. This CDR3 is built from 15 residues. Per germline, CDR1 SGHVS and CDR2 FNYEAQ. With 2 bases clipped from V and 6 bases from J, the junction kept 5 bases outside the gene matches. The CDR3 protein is CASSLQGAIPGELFF. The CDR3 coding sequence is TGTGCCAGCAGCTTACAGGGGGCGATTCCCGGGGAGCTGTTTTTT.

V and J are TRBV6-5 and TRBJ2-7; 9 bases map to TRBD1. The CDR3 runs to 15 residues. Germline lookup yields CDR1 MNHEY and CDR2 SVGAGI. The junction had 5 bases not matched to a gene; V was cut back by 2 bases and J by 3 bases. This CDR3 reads CASSYGTGLNYEQYF. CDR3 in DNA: TGTGCCAGCAGTTACGGGACAGGGCTTAACTACGAGCAGTACTTC.